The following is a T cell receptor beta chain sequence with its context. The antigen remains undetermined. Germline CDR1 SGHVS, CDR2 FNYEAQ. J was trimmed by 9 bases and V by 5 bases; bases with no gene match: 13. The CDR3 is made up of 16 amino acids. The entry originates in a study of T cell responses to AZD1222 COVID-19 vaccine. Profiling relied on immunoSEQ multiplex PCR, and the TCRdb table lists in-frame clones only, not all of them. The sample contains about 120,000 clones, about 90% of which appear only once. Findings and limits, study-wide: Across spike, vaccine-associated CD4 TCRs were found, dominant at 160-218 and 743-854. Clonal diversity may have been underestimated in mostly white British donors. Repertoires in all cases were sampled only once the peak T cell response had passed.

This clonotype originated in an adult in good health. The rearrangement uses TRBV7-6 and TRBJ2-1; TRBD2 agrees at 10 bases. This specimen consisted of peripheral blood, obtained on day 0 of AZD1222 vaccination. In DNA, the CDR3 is TGTGCCAGCAGCCTGACTCGGCTAGCGGGAGTGGGTGAGCAGTTCTTC. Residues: CASSLTRLAGVGEQFF.